This TCR beta chain stems from a study of cytomegalovirus exposure and HLA in healthy donors. The overall study: Samples from HLA-typed donors yielded about 86 million unique TCRs in an early data release.

Both 60 Vbeta primers and 13 Jbeta primers went into the PCR. Under the authors' procedure: Unique TCR beta chains totaled roughly 79 million in a later count, with roughly 11 million of them shared. Only in-frame clones appear in the TCRdb table, and some are missing; sequencing was by immunoSEQ multiplex PCR. D and trimming were read from the DNA, whereas the V and J calls and clone size are those reported in that table. The repertoire has 150,000 to 200,000 clones, around 87% of them found once; the top ten carry roughly 1.8%. Points from the study as a whole: Confirmation was obtained in vitro that a few CMV-associated chains are specific for CMV antigens.

The CDR3 runs to 14 residues. Per germline, CDR1 SGHDT and CDR2 YYEEEE. The V end was cut by 0 bases, the J end by 2 bases, with 9 bases between. Those who donated were healthy bone marrow donors. The table lists this clone with a count of one. Its specificity is unknown. Material: PBMCs. V and J are TRBV5-6 and TRBJ2-7; D is possibly TRBD2 (5 bases). This TCR was recovered from a young woman in good health and CMV-seronegative. In nucleotides, the CDR3 is TGTGCCAGCAGCTTGGCGGGAACTACCTACGAGCAGTACTTC. Its protein is CASSLAGTTYEQYF.